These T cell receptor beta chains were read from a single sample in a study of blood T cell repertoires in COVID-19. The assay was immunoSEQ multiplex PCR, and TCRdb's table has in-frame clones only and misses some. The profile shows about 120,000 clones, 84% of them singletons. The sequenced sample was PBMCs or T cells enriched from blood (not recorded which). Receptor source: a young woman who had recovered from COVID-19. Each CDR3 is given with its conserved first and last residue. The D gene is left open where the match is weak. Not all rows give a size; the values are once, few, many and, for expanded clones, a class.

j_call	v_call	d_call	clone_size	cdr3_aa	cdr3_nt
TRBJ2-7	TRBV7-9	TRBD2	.	CASRNIAGVRYEQYF	TGTGCCAGCCGAAATATAGCGGGAGTCAGATACGAGCAGTACTTC
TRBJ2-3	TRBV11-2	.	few	CASSLGKLADTQYF	TGTGCCAGCAGCTTAGGGAAACTAGCAGATACGCAGTATTTT
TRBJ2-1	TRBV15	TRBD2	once	CATSRDLGLAINEQFF	TGTGCCACCAGCAGAGATCTAGGACTAGCGATCAATGAGCAGTTCTTC
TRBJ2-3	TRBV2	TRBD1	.	CAINGQGAGDTQYF	TGTGCCATAAACGGACAGGGGGCCGGGGATACGCAGTATTTT
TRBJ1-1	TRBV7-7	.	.	CASSPIRIIRDTEAFF	TGTGCTAGCAGCCCTATTCGGATAATTCGGGACACTGAAGCTTTCTTT
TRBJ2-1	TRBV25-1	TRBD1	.	CASLDRGSYNEQFF	TGTGCCAGCCTAGACAGGGGCTCCTACAATGAGCAGTTCTTC
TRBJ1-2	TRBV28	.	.	CASTFHGANYGYTF	TGTGCCAGCACTTTCCACGGGGCTAACTATGGCTACACCTTC
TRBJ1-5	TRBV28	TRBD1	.	CASKLTGRNQPQHF	TGTGCCAGCAAATTGACAGGGCGCAATCAGCCCCAGCATTTT
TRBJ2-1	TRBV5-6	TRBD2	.	CASSPSRLAGANEQFF	TGTGCCAGCAGCCCCTCACGACTAGCGGGAGCCAATGAGCAGTTCTTC
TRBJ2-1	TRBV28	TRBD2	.	CASSFYPGLPGGGEQFF	TGTGCCAGCAGTTTCTATCCGGGACTACCCGGCGGGGGGGAGCAGTTCTTC
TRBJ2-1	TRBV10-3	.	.	CAAGKLDNEQFF	TGTGCCGCTGGTAAACTTGACAATGAGCAGTTCTTC
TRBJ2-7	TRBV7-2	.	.	CASSKAAGTGAYEQYF	TGTGCCAGCAGCAAGGCTGCAGGGACTGGGGCCTACGAGCAGTACTTC
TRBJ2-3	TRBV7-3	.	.	CASSRQASTDTQYF	TGTGCCAGCAGTCGACAGGCTAGCACAGATACGCAGTATTTT
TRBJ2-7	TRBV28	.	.	CASSLVGGAEQYF	TGTGCCAGCAGTTTAGTCGGGGGAGCCGAGCAGTACTTC
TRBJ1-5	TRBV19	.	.	CASSIQGQPQHF	TGTGCCAGTAGTATCCAGGGACAGCCCCAGCATTTT
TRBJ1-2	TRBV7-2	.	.	CASSFSRVFYGYTF	TGTGCCAGCAGCTTCAGCAGGGTATTTTATGGCTACACCTTC
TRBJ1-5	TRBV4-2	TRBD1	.	CASSQDRRGRQPQHF	TGTGCCAGCAGCCAAGACCGCAGGGGGCGACAGCCCCAGCATTTT
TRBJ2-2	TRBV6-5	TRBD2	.	CASRRSGMVTGELFF	TGTGCCAGCAGAAGGAGCGGGATGGTTACCGGGGAGCTGTTTTTT
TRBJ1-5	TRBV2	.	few	CASSEFTGTYF	TGTGCCAGCAGTGAATTTACAGGGACCTACTTT
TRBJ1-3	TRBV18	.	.	CASSPDNLGELDF	TGTGCCAGCTCACCGGACAATTTAGGCGAATTGGATTTT
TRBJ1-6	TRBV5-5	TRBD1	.	CASSSGQGGSPLHF	TGTGCCAGCAGTTCGGGACAGGGAGGATCACCCCTCCACTTT
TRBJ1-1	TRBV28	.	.	CASSTTLEAFF	TGTGCCAGCAGTACGACTCTTGAAGCTTTCTTT
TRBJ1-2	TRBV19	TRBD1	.	CASSSPGQGASNYGYTF	TGTGCCAGTAGCAGTCCTGGACAGGGGGCCTCTAACTATGGCTACACCTTC
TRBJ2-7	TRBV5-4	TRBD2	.	CASSLGLADTYEQYF	TGTGCCAGCAGCTTGGGTCTAGCGGACACCTACGAGCAGTACTTC
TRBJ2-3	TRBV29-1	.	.	CSVEGGTDTQYF	TGCAGCGTTGAGGGCGGCACAGATACGCAGTATTTT
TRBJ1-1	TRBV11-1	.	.	CASSAGPNTEAFF	TGTGCCAGCAGCGCGGGGCCGAACACTGAAGCTTTCTTT
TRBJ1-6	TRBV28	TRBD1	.	CASSLGTGGGWSPLHF	TGTGCCAGCAGTTTGGGGACAGGGGGCGGCTGGTCACCCCTCCACTTT
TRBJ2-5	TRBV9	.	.	CASSSPGVGVQETQYF	TGTGCCAGCAGCTCCCCGGGGGTGGGAGTGCAGGAGACCCAGTACTTC
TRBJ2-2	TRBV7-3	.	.	CASSVGGINTGELFF	TGTGCCTCCAGCGTCGGAGGGATAAACACCGGGGAGCTGTTTTTT
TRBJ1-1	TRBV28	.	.	CASSRAGGGGLAFF	TGTGCCAGCAGTCGGGCTGGAGGGGGGGGCTTGGCTTTCTTT
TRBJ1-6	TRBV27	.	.	CASGQLSSYNSPLHF	TGTGCCAGCGGGCAGCTCAGCTCCTATAATTCACCCCTCCACTTT
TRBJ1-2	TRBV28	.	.	CASSWVGSSYGYTF	TGTGCCAGCAGCTGGGTGGGGAGCTCCTATGGCTACACCTTC
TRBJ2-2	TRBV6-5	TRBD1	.	CASRGTGDTGELFF	TGTGCCAGCAGAGGGACAGGGGACACCGGGGAGCTGTTTTTT
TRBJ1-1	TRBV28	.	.	CASSLSPPMNTEAFF	TGTGCCAGCAGTTTAAGCCCACCCATGAACACTGAAGCTTTCTTT
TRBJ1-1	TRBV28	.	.	CASSGRLSEAFF	TGTGCCAGCAGTGGGAGGTTGTCTGAAGCTTTCTTT
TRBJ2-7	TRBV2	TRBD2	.	CASSRLADLYEQYF	TGTGCCAGCAGCCGACTAGCAGACCTGTACGAGCAGTACTTC
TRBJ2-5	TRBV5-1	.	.	CASSLEAREQETQYF	TGCGCCAGCAGCTTGGAAGCCAGGGAACAAGAGACCCAGTACTTC
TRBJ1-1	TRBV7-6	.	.	CASSSLGRNTEAFF	TGTGCCAGCAGCTCCCTTGGGAGAAACACTGAAGCTTTCTTT
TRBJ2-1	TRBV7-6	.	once	CASSPHSSKAEQFF	TGTGCCAGCAGCCCCCATAGCTCAAAAGCCGAGCAGTTCTTC
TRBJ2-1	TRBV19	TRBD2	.	CASSLELAASSYNEQFF	TGTGCCAGTAGTCTCGAACTAGCGGCTAGCTCCTACAATGAGCAGTTCTTC